The T cell receptor (beta chain) described here comes from a study of cytomegalovirus exposure and HLA in healthy donors. Donors in the study were healthy people who gave bone marrow. On this clone itself: Its antigen is not known.

Both 60 Vbeta primers and 13 Jbeta primers went into the PCR. The data were produced by immunoSEQ multiplex PCR, yet TCRdb's version contains in-frame clones alone and is incomplete. The repertoire holds about 160,000 clones, with about four fifths as singletons. Study results and caveats: Relative to the approximately 700-donor mean, N-insertions were reportedly fewer in an Asian-associated ancestry cluster in a later analysis. A later analysis linked a missense DCLRE1C variant to TCR beta V- and J-gene trimming.

The source is a male donor in good health and CMV-seropositive. The sequenced sample was PBMCs.

CDR3 DNA sequence: TGTGCCAGTACTACAGGGGCCGGCACAGATACGCAGTATTTT. Encoded protein: CASTTGAGTDTQYF. V usage is TRBV19 and J usage is TRBJ2-3; 7 bases are shared with TRBD1. With V trimmed by 7 bases and J by 1 base, 5 bases remained unmatched. The germline CDR1 and CDR2 sequences are LNHDA and SQIVND (reference sequence). The CDR3 is 14 amino acids.